Each of the 26 T cell receptor beta chains below was sequenced from the same sample in a study of blood T cell repertoires in COVID-19 (dated by TCRdb to 2020 to 2021). Libraries were built with the immunoSEQ multiplex PCR assay. TCRdb retrieved this table from immuneACCESS and kept in-frame rearrangements only. Not all clones are present; in checked studies, unresolved V genes account for under half, and no reason is known for the remainder. In this sample the table shows 150,000 to 200,000 clones, 70% to 90% of which occur a single time. The top ten hold 4.5% to 7.5% of the sample. The material sequenced was PBMCs or T cells enriched from blood (not recorded which). These receptors originate from a man aged 35 to 55 who had recovered from COVID-19.

The chain links TRBV20-1 to TRBJ2-7; TRBD2 matches at 8 bases. The CDR3 covers 15 residues. In germline, CDR1 is DFQATT, CDR2 SNEGSKA (reference sequence). Unmatched junction bases numbered 11, after V lost 3 bases and J lost 4 bases. The CDR3 coding sequence is TGCAGTGCTAGTTACGTCTTAGCGGGGACTTACGAGCAGTACGTC. It yields the protein CSASYVLAGTYEQYV.

For the CDR3, the DNA is TGCGCCAGCAGCTTGGACTCCGGACTTTCATCTTATGGCTACACCTTC. This gives the protein CASSLDSGLSSYGYTF. The chain employs TRBV5-1 and TRBJ1-2; D gene ambiguous. Germline V gene data show CDR1 as SGHRS and CDR2 as YFSETQ. Trimming took 0 bases from V and 5 from J, leaving 17 bases between them. The CDR3 extends over 16 amino acids.

This clone came up a few times. The genes are TRBV9 and TRBJ1-2, with 12 bases identical to TRBD1. J was trimmed by 7 bases and V by 3 bases; bases with no gene match: 4. CDR3 length: 14 amino acids. Looked up from germline, CDR1 is SGDLS and CDR2 is YYNGEE. The CDR3, as DNA: TGTGCCAGCAGCGCGGGGACAGGGGGCGGTGGCTACACCTTC. Amino acid sequence: CASSAGTGGGGYTF. Variable domain in full (rest from reference TRBV9 and TRBJ1-2): DSGVTQTPKHLITATGQRVTLRCSPRSGDLSVYWYQQSLDQGLQFLIQYYNGEERAKGNILERFSAQQFPDLHSELNLSSLELGDSALYFCASSAGTGGGGYTFGSGTRLTVV.

This clone was picked up a small number of times. The chain is built from TRBV5-1 and TRBJ2-3; no firm D call. The CDR3 spans 14 residues. Germline CDR1 SGHRS, CDR2 YFSETQ. Trimming took 2 bases from V and 5 from J, leaving 12 bases between them. Here the CDR3 DNA reads TGCGCCAGCAGCTTCGACTCCCCCAGAGATACGCAGTATTTT. Its translation is CASSFDSPRDTQYF. The variable domain in full, completed from reference TRBV5-1 and TRBJ2-3, reads KAGVTQTPRYLIKTRGQQVTLSCSPISGHRSVSWYQQTPGQGLQFLFEYFSETQRNKGNFPGRFSGRQFSNSRSEMNVSTLELGDSALYLCASSFDSPRDTQYFGPGTRLTVL.

The rearrangement links TRBV29-1 to TRBJ1-5; unclear D gene. V was cut by 1 base and J by 6 bases, with 10 bases left in between. The germline V gene encodes CDR1 SQVTM and CDR2 ANQGSEA. This CDR3 contains 13 residues. CDR3 in DNA: TGCAGCGTTGAAGTTGGGCCAAGTCAGCCCCAGCATTTT. Protein sequence: CSVEVGPSQPQHF.

This chain links TRBV5-8 with TRBJ1-2, with 9 nucleotides matching TRBD1. Per the germline V gene, CDR1 is SGHTS and CDR2 is YDEGEE. The CDR3 sequence is 15 residues long. Losses at the gene ends were 0 bases for V and 8 bases for J; bases not matched to a gene: 8. CDR3 amino acids: CASSLEGGTGSGYTF. Here the CDR3 DNA reads TGTGCCAGCAGCTTGGAGGGCGGGACAGGGTCCGGCTACACCTTC.

For this clone: An end of the junction differs from the germline gene, which may be a read error. The chain links TRBV20-1 to TRBJ1-2; D uncertain. In germline, CDR1 is DFQATT, CDR2 SNEGSKA (reference sequence). The CDR3 runs to 11 residues. The CDR3 sequence is CSASHGQTGGF. As DNA, the CDR3 is TGCAGTGCTAGTCACGGCCAGACGGGTGGGTTC.

The chain combines TRBV19 with TRBJ1-5; D is uncertain. The CDR3 is made up of 15 amino acids. Trimming removed 0 bases at V and 6 bases at J, with 12 bases between. The V gene's germline CDR1 is LNHDA and CDR2 SQIVND (reference sequence). This chain's CDR3 is CASSIDLGRSQPQHF. DNA for the CDR3: TGTGCCAGTAGTATAGATCTGGGCAGAAGTCAGCCCCAGCATTTT. The complete variable domain, with remaining parts taken from reference TRBV19 and TRBJ1-5, reads DGGITQSPKYLFRKEGQNVTLSCEQNLNHDAMYWYRQDPGQGLRLIYYSQIVNDFQKGDIAEGYSVSREKKESFPLTVTSAQKNPTAFYLCASSIDLGRSQPQHFGDGTRLSIL.

The rearrangement joins TRBV28 to TRBJ1-1; D not certain. The V and J ends lost 7 bases and 5 bases respectively, with 11 bases between them. CDR1 is MDHEN, CDR2 SYDVKM, per germline. The CDR3 totals 12 residues. Written as DNA, the CDR3 is TGTGCCAGCATTTCGGGGAATACTGAAGCTTTCTTT. Its translation is CASISGNTEAFF.

This clone was seen only a few times. The chain joins TRBV6-5 to TRBJ1-1; a possible D gene is TRBD1 (5 bases). Germline V CDR1 and CDR2: MNHEY, SVGAGI. The CDR3 totals 15 residues. Trimming shortened V by 2 bases and J by 1 base, and 11 bases separated the two germline ends. In DNA form, the CDR3 reads TGTGCCAGCAGTTACCACACGACAGAGAACACTGAAGCTTTCTTT. This translates into CASSYHTTENTEAFF.

The chain has TRBV3-1 (or the pseudogene TRBV3-2) and TRBJ1-5; a weak D match, TRBD1 (5 bases). Germline assignment: CDR1 LGHDT and CDR2 YNNKEL (reference sequence). The CDR3 loop spans 13 amino acids. V was clipped by 0 bases and J by 9 bases, with 9 bases between them. CDR3 sequence: CASSQDGQRPQHF. CDR3 nucleotide sequence: TGTGCCAGCAGCCAAGATGGACAAAGGCCCCAGCATTTT.

This chain links TRBV29-1 with TRBJ1-2; 8 bases agree with TRBD1. The CDR3 is made up of 16 amino acids. Trimming removed 3 bases from V and 2 bases from J; junction bases left unmatched: 11. CDR1 and CDR2 from the germline V gene are SQVTM and ANQGSEA. The CDR3 DNA reads TGCAGCGTTGACGCTTGGAGTGGACAGGGAAACTATGGCTACACCTTC. Translated, it gives CSVDAWSGQGNYGYTF.

The V gene is TRBV19, the J gene TRBJ1-2; tentatively, D is TRBD1 (5 bases). The germline V gene has CDR1 LNHDA and CDR2 SQIVND (reference sequence). The V gene lost 7 bases and the J gene lost 4 bases, with 16 bases spanning the gap. The CDR3 totals 14 residues. For the CDR3, the DNA is TGTGCCAGTATAGGGGATCCCCTTCTCTATGGCTACACCTTC. This sequence encodes CASIGDPLLYGYTF.

The rearrangement links TRBV5-6 to TRBJ1-2; D unresolved. Germline V CDR1 and CDR2: SGHDT, YYEEEE. The ends were cut back, 0 bases at V and 8 bases at J, with 20 bases in the middle. The length of the CDR3 is 16 residues. The CDR3 bases are TGTGCCAGCAGCTTGGCGGAACGGGGAGCCGGAGCCGGCTACACCTTC. It is translated as CASSLAERGAGAGYTF.

Ten or more counts support this clone. The rearrangement joins TRBV3-1 (or the pseudogene TRBV3-2) to TRBJ1-6; D possibly corresponds to TRBD1 (6 bases). Trimming shortened V by 2 bases and J by 9 bases, and 20 bases separated the two germline ends. The CDR3 is 17 residues long. Germline CDR1 and CDR2: LGHDT and YNNKEL (reference sequence). DNA for the CDR3: TGTGCCAGCAGCCAATCTGGGGCAGGGGTTCGGCCTTCACCCCTCCACTTT. Encoded protein: CASSQSGAGVRPSPLHF.

This rearrangement joins TRBV10-3 to TRBJ1-3; 7 bases agree with TRBD1. The CDR3 contains 16 residues. The germline V gene has CDR1 ENHRY and CDR2 SYGVKD. V shed 4 bases, J shed 4 bases, and the junction held 10 bases outside the gene matches. The CDR3 sequence is CAISARQGFEGNTIYF. The CDR3 DNA reads TGTGCCATCAGTGCCCGACAGGGATTCGAAGGAAACACCATATATTTT.

The chain combines TRBV18 with TRBJ1-1; D is unresolved. Germline V lookup: CDR1 KGHSH, CDR2 LQKENI. Trimming removed 1 base from V and 8 bases from J, with 11 bases in between. This CDR3 region has 13 residues. In DNA form, the CDR3 reads TGTGCCAGCTCACCACTTGAGAAAGTGGAAGCTTTCTTT. Translation: CASSPLEKVEAFF.

In this sample, this clone turned up once. This chain uses TRBV6-1 with TRBJ2-3, with D possibly TRBD2 on 5 matching bases. Germline lookup yields CDR1 MNHNS and CDR2 SASEGT. The CDR3 contains 12 residues. Deletions cut 11 bases from V and 3 bases from J, with 12 bases between. In DNA, the CDR3 is TGTGCCCTCAAAGCGGCAACAGATACGCAGTATTTT. Amino acids: CALKAATDTQYF.

This chain joins TRBV5-1 and TRBJ1-4, with TRBD1 identical over 9 bases. Per germline, CDR1 SGHRS and CDR2 YFSETQ. V dropped 4 bases and J dropped 0; count of bases not matched to a gene: 4. The CDR3 is 16 amino acids. The CDR3 reads CASSPGQGATNEKLFF. CDR3 in DNA: TGCGCCAGCAGCCCGGGACAGGGAGCAACTAATGAAAAACTGTTTTTT.

J is TRBJ2-7 and V is TRBV6-5; D perhaps matches TRBD2 (6 bases). CDR1 MNHEY and CDR2 SVGAGI come from the germline V gene. The CDR3 covers 16 residues. V lost 0 bases to trimming and J lost 3 bases, with 15 bases between them. The CDR3 coding sequence is TGTGCCAGCAGTTACTCGCGGGGCTCCTCCTTCTACGAGCAGTACTTC. It translates to CASSYSRGSSFYEQYF.

The rearrangement uses TRBV6-5 and TRBJ1-6, with a weak D call TRBD1 (6 bases). V lost 6 bases to trimming and J lost 14 bases, with 11 bases between them. The CDR3 is made up of 11 amino acids. In germline, CDR1 is MNHEY, CDR2 SVGAGI. CDR3: CASSKGGALHF. CDR3 coding DNA: TGTGCCAGCAGCAAGGGGGGGGCCCTCCACTTT.

The chain carries TRBV5-1 and TRBJ1-4; D possibly corresponds to TRBD1 (5 bases). V was trimmed by 6 bases and J by 4 bases, leaving 13 bases between them. The CDR3 has 14 residues. From germline, CDR1 is SGHRS and CDR2 YFSETQ. For the CDR3, the DNA is TGCGCCAGCAACGATCTAGGGGTTAATGAAAAACTGTTTTTT. This sequence encodes CASNDLGVNEKLFF.

The V and J genes are TRBV18 and TRBJ2-3; D gene ambiguous. Trimming stripped 3 bases from V and 6 bases from J, with 7 bases between. Per germline, CDR1 KGHSH and CDR2 LQKENI. This CDR3 contains 12 residues. This CDR3 reads CASSPVADTQYF. The CDR3 DNA follows: TGTGCCAGCTCACCCGTTGCGGATACGCAGTATTTT.

This clone was found a few times. An end of the junction does not agree with germline; a read error may underlie this. The chain uses TRBV7-8 and TRBJ2-1, with unresolved D. Germline V lookup: CDR1 SGHVS, CDR2 FQNEAQ. The CDR3 sequence is 14 residues long. The CDR3 sequence is CASSPNERYYEQFF. The CDR3 coding sequence is TGTGCCAGCAGCCCCAATGAGCGCTACTATGAGCAGTTCTTC.

The rearrangement joins TRBV14 to TRBJ1-2; perhaps TRBD1 as D (5 bases). The CDR3 is made up of 13 amino acids. The V end was cut by 4 bases, the J end by 3 bases, with 9 bases between. Germline values: CDR1 SGHDN, CDR2 FVKESK. The DNA of the CDR3 is TGTGCCAGCAGCCTGGACAAGTACTATGGCTACACCTTC. Translated: CASSLDKYYGYTF.

V is TRBV6-5 and J is TRBJ2-1, with TRBD2 matching over 12 bases. Germline CDR1 and CDR2: MNHEY and SVGAGI. V lost 2 bases and J lost 5; bases outside the gene matches: 1. The CDR3 loop spans 15 amino acids. The CDR3 DNA reads TGTGCCAGCAGTTACCTAGCGGGGGGGAACAATGAGCAGTTCTTC. Amino acids: CASSYLAGGNNEQFF.